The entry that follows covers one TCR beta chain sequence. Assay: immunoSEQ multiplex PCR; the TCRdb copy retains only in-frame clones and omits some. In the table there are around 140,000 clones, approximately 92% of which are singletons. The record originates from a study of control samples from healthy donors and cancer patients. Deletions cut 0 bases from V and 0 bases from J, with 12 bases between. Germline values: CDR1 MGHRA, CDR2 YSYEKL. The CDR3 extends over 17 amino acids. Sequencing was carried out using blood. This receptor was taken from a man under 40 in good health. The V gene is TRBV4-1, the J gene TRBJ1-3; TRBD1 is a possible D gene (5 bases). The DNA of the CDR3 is TGCGCCAGCAGCCAAGAACGGGGCAGGGACTCTGGAAACACCATATATTTT. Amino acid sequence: CASSQERGRDSGNTIYF.